The 25 T cell receptor beta chains given below trace back to one sample, sequenced in a study of T cell responses to AZD1222 COVID-19 vaccine. Clones were read by immunoSEQ multiplex PCR, and TCRdb kept only the in-frame ones, dropping some. Among 120,000 to 150,000 clones listed, about 90% were seen once. The sample consisted of peripheral blood, taken on day 0 of AZD1222 vaccination. The receptors originated from an adult in good health.

The chain combines TRBV7-2 with TRBJ1-3; TRBD1 might be the D (6 bases). Germline V gene lookup returns CDR1 SGHTA and CDR2 FQGNSA. The CDR3 consists of 19 residues. V lost 2 bases and J 0 bases, leaving 20 bases between the germline ends. CDR3 nucleotide sequence: TGTGCCAGCAGCTTACATGGGGCAGGGGCCGTGAGCTCTGGAAACACCATATATTTT. Protein product: CASSLHGAGAVSSGNTIYF.

This chain uses TRBV9 with TRBJ2-7; 7 nucleotides agree with TRBD2. CDR1 is SGDLS and CDR2 is YYNGEE in the germline V gene. The CDR3 runs to 14 residues. V shed 3 bases, J shed 7 bases, and the junction held 10 bases outside the gene matches. The CDR3 here is CASSAALAEAEQYF. The CDR3 DNA is TGTGCCAGCAGCGCCGCCCTAGCGGAGGCGGAGCAGTACTTC.

This clone was observed a single time. V is TRBV11-2 and J is TRBJ2-4; either TRBD1 or TRBD2 may supply D (6 bases each). Trimming stripped 4 bases from V and 6 bases from J, with 13 bases between. The CDR3 extends over 14 amino acids. CDR1 and CDR2 from the germline V gene are SGHAT and FQNNGV. The CDR3 bases are TGTGCCAGCAGCTCTCCTGGGGGGCTAAACATTCAGTACTTC. Translating gives CASSSPGGLNIQYF.

The chain joins TRBV27 to TRBJ1-3; D gene uncertain. CDR1 MNHEY and CDR2 SMNVEV come from the germline V gene (reference sequence). The CDR3 is 13 residues long. V was clipped by 2 bases and J by 2 bases, with 4 bases between them. CDR3 in amino acids: CASSLGPGNTIYF. CDR3 nucleotides: TGTGCCAGCAGTTTAGGCCCTGGAAACACCATATATTTT.

The J gene is TRBJ1-4, the V gene TRBV7-9; no firm D call. CDR3 length equals 12 residues. V lost 5 bases, J lost 8 bases, and 9 bases lay in between. CDR1 SEHNR and CDR2 FQNEAQ come from the germline V gene (reference sequence). CDR3 protein: CASSEGPEKLFF. CDR3 sequence (DNA): TGTGCCAGCAGCGAAGGACCCGAAAAACTGTTTTTT.

This clone was counted a few times. The CDR3 here is CASSLGVGGYNEQFF. The CDR3 DNA follows: TGTGCCAGCAGCTTAGGGGTGGGGGGCTACAATGAGCAGTTCTTC. The V call is TRBV7-2, the J call TRBJ2-1; maybe TRBD2 (6 bases). Germline loops: CDR1 SGHTA, CDR2 FQGNSA. The V end was cut by 1 base, the J end by 3 bases, with 10 bases between. The CDR3 extends over 15 amino acids.

The V gene is TRBV11-3, the J gene TRBJ2-7, with TRBD2 matching 12 bases. Germline V CDR1 and CDR2: SGHNT, YENEEA. Losses at the gene ends were 5 bases for V and 6 bases for J; bases not matched to a gene: 20. The CDR3 runs to 19 residues. The CDR3 DNA sequence: TGTGCCAGCAGCGCGACACTACACCCTAGACTAGCGGGAGACACCGAGCAGTACTTC. It specifies CASSATLHPRLAGDTEQYF.

Only one count was recorded for this clone. This chain uses TRBV4-3 with TRBJ2-1; TRBD2 matches 11 bases. The germline V gene encodes CDR1 LGHNA and CDR2 YSLEER. With V trimmed by 3 bases and J by 10 bases, 8 bases remained unmatched. This CDR3 is built from 15 residues. The CDR3 nucleotides are TGCGCCAGCAGCCACTCCTCGACTAGCGGGGTAGAGCAGTTCTTC. Encoded protein: CASSHSSTSGVEQFF.

In its sample, this clone was seen once. The V and J genes are TRBV7-9 and TRBJ2-7; 12 nucleotides align to TRBD2. The CDR3 consists of 16 residues. Trimming cost V 5 bases and J 0 bases; bases outside gene matches: 5. The V gene's germline CDR1 is SEHNR and CDR2 FQNEAQ (reference sequence). The CDR3 spells CASSLLAGGSSYEQYF. CDR3 nucleotides: TGTGCCAGCAGCCTTCTAGCGGGAGGGAGCTCCTACGAGCAGTACTTC.

A remark on this clone: Other DNA sequences within the sample encode an identical CDR3. The chain carries TRBV4-3 and TRBJ1-2; D remains ambiguous. The CDR3 loop spans 14 amino acids. Trimming cost V 0 bases and J 0 bases, with 5 bases left between them. Germline CDR1 LGHNA, CDR2 YSLEER. The DNA for the CDR3 is TGCGCCAGCAGCCAAGATTTGGCTAACTATGGCTACACCTTC. Its translation: CASSQDLANYGYTF.

The chain combines TRBV4-2 with TRBJ2-2, with 9 bases aligning to TRBD2. The ends lost 0 bases at V and 5 bases at J; junction bases unmatched: 19. The CDR3 covers 21 residues. Per the germline V gene, CDR1 is LGHNA and CDR2 is YNFKEQ. CDR3 nucleotide sequence: TGTGCCAGCAGCCAAGATTCCGCGGCGGGAGGGCAGTTCCGGATAACCGGGGAGCTGTTTTTT. Amino acids: CASSQDSAAGGQFRITGELFF.

CDR3 in amino acids: CTSSQDPPAGGSYNEQFF. The CDR3 bases are TGCACCAGCAGCCAAGACCCCCCCGCGGGTGGGTCCTACAATGAGCAGTTCTTC. The chain combines TRBV1 with TRBJ2-1; the D call of TRBD2 is as the table states it, not checked on the DNA. TRBV1 is deemed a pseudogene. CDR3 size: 18 residues.

The CDR3: CATSDARTGTDSNQPQHF. CDR3 bases: TGTGCCACCAGTGATGCGCGGACCGGGACAGACAGCAATCAGCCCCAGCATTTT. The rearrangement links TRBV24-1 to TRBJ1-5; 7 nucleotides align to TRBD1. There are 18 residues in the CDR3. With V trimmed by 3 bases and J by 1 base, 11 bases remained unmatched. Germline CDR1 reads KGHDR; CDR2 reads SFDVKD.

This clone was recorded a few times. The chain has TRBV28 and TRBJ2-7; 9 bases line up with TRBD2. The length of the CDR3 is 16 residues. J gave up 3 bases and V 5 bases, and 11 bases lay outside the gene matches. In germline, CDR1 is MDHEN, CDR2 SYDVKM. CDR3: CASSPISSGRLYEQYF. The CDR3 DNA is TGTGCCAGCAGTCCCATCTCAAGCGGGAGGCTCTACGAGCAGTACTTC.

The J gene is TRBJ2-2, the V gene TRBV6-2 or TRBV6-3, with D possibly being TRBD1 (5 bases). The germline CDR1 and CDR2 sequences are MNHEY and SVGEGT. The V gene lost 2 bases and the J gene lost 0 bases, with 7 bases spanning the gap. The CDR3 has 15 residues. The CDR3 region has the DNA TGTGCCAGCAGTTACACGACAGCGAACACCGGGGAGCTGTTTTTT. Translating gives CASSYTTANTGELFF.

V gene TRBV18 combines with J gene TRBJ1-5; D might be TRBD1 (5 bases). CDR1 and CDR2 (germline): KGHSH, LQKENI. The CDR3 loop spans 16 amino acids. V dropped 3 bases and J dropped 1 base, with 13 bases sitting between them. The CDR3 reads CASSPGQGGSNQPQHF. The CDR3 bases are TGTGCCAGCTCACCCGGGCAGGGAGGGAGCAATCAGCCCCAGCATTTT. Full variable domain (outside the CDR3, taken from reference TRBV18 and TRBJ1-5): NAGVMQNPRHLVRRRGQEARLRCSPMKGHSHVYWYRQLPEEGLKFMVYLQKENIIDESGMPKERFSAEFPKEGPSILRIQQVVRGDSAAYFCASSPGQGGSNQPQHFGDGTRLSIL.

The chain joins TRBV18 to TRBJ1-2; D gene ambiguous. Germline CDR1 is KGHSH and CDR2 is LQKENI. Deletions cut 2 bases from V and 2 bases from J, with 12 bases between. There are 15 residues in the CDR3. The CDR3 here is CASSPESNINYGYTF. The CDR3 region has the DNA TGTGCCAGCTCACCAGAGTCGAACATCAACTATGGCTACACCTTC.

V is TRBV5-8 and J is TRBJ2-2; 8 bases line up with TRBD2. CDR3 length: 16 residues. Germline trimming cut 1 base from V and 0 bases from J; bases unmatched to any gene: 2. Germline CDR1 is SGHTS and CDR2 is YDEGEE. The CDR3 nucleotides are TGTGCCAGCAGCTTGCCGGGACTAGCGAACACCGGGGAGCTGTTTTTT. Amino acids: CASSLPGLANTGELFF.

The chain combines TRBV6-2 or TRBV6-3 with TRBJ2-5; 7 bases are shared with TRBD2. Unmatched junction bases numbered 9, after V lost 6 bases and J lost 5 bases. CDR3 length equals 14 residues. Germline loops: CDR1 MNHEY, CDR2 SVGEGT. The DNA for the CDR3 is TGTGCCAGCAGCCCGGGGGATAGCGGGGAGACCCAGTACTTC. As protein: CASSPGDSGETQYF.

This clone was detected a few times. CDR3 sequence: CASSLKGQGGYEQYF. The CDR3 DNA is TGTGCCAGCAGTTTGAAGGGCCAGGGCGGATACGAGCAGTACTTC. The V call is TRBV27, the J call TRBJ2-7; D perhaps matches TRBD1 (5 bases). There are 15 residues in the CDR3. The germline V and J ends were trimmed by 3 bases and 4 bases, with 16 bases remaining between them. CDR1 is MNHEY, CDR2 SMNVEV, per germline (reference sequence).

The chain carries TRBV19 and TRBJ2-3; no firm D call. The CDR3 loop spans 15 amino acids. The V gene's germline CDR1 is LNHDA and CDR2 SQIVND (reference sequence). Trimming cost V 7 bases and J 0 bases, with 14 bases left between them. The CDR3 nucleotides are TGTGCCAGTAACGCAAGAGCGATTAGCACAGATACGCAGTATTTT. Translation gives CASNARAISTDTQYF.

The gene calls are TRBV28 and TRBJ1-6; D is ambiguous. CDR1 MDHEN and CDR2 SYDVKM come from the germline V gene. Trimming stripped 6 bases from V and 0 bases from J, with 18 bases between. This CDR3 has 18 residues. Here the CDR3 DNA reads TGTGCCAGCAGCGTTAGAAGGGCGGACCGCTCCTATAATTCACCCCTCCACTTT. This translates into CASSVRRADRSYNSPLHF.

The chain is built from TRBV11-1 and TRBJ2-3, with a weak D call TRBD2 (5 bases). V was shortened by 5 bases and J by 6 bases, with 15 bases between the two germline ends. Germline V gene lookup returns CDR1 SGHAT and CDR2 FQDESV (reference sequence). CDR3 length: 14 residues. Written as DNA, the CDR3 is TGTGCCAGCAGCCCTTTCGGGGAGCGGGATACGCAGTATTTT. Translated: CASSPFGERDTQYF.

The CDR3 loop reads CASSQVVRDTEAFF. The CDR3 DNA sequence: TGCGCCAGCAGCCAAGTTGTTAGAGACACTGAAGCTTTCTTT. V gene TRBV4-1 combines with J gene TRBJ1-1, with D uncertain. CDR1 and CDR2 from the germline V gene are MGHRA and YSYEKL. Trimming stripped 1 base from V and 3 bases from J, with 9 bases between. The CDR3 has 14 amino acids.

The chain combines TRBV11-2 with TRBJ2-5, with TRBD2 identical over 8 bases. Germline V lookup: CDR1 SGHAT, CDR2 FQNNGV. The CDR3 runs to 16 residues. The V and J ends lost 5 bases and 4 bases, in that order; junction bases with no gene match: 12. The CDR3 region is CASSPGVPSGRETQYF. In DNA, the CDR3 is TGTGCCAGCAGCCCTGGGGTCCCCAGCGGGAGAGAGACCCAGTACTTC.